Each of the 17 T cell receptor beta chains below was sequenced from the same sample in a study of blood T cell repertoires in COVID-19. Assay: immunoSEQ multiplex PCR; the TCRdb copy retains only in-frame clones and omits some. The data hold about 68,000 clones, with about three quarters observed a single time. The sequenced sample was peripheral blood. The receptors were gathered from a human donor in a cohort sampled during active COVID-19.

This chain uses TRBV7-9 with TRBJ1-2; D call uncertain. The germline V gene has CDR1 SEHNR and CDR2 FQNEAQ (reference sequence). This CDR3 spans 15 amino acids. The germline V and J ends were trimmed by 1 base and 5 bases, with 14 bases remaining between them. The CDR3 DNA sequence: TGTGCCAGCAGCTTAGTATCGGCAGGCCCATATGGCTACACCTTC. Its translation is CASSLVSAGPYGYTF.

This chain uses TRBV9 with TRBJ1-3; D gene uncertain. CDR3 length equals 17 residues. V dropped 3 bases and J dropped 0 bases, with 16 bases sitting between them. Looked up from germline, CDR1 is SGDLS and CDR2 is YYNGEE. CDR3 protein: CASSAPRGRLSGNTIYF. DNA for the CDR3: TGTGCCAGCAGCGCACCGCGGGGAAGGCTCTCTGGAAACACCATATATTTT.

J is TRBJ2-3 and V is TRBV11-2, with 7 positions matching TRBD2. CDR3 size: 15 residues. J was trimmed by 6 bases and V by 5 bases; bases with no gene match: 11. Germline-derived CDR1 and CDR2 are SGHAT and FQNNGV. The CDR3 spells CASSRPSGVSDTQYF. Written as DNA, the CDR3 is TGTGCCAGCAGCCGCCCCAGCGGGGTCTCGGATACGCAGTATTTT.

This chain joins TRBV28 and TRBJ1-2; possible D gene TRBD1, 5 bases. Trimming removed 4 bases from V and 5 bases from J, with 17 bases in between. The CDR3 totals 15 residues. Per germline, CDR1 MDHEN and CDR2 SYDVKM. The CDR3 coding sequence is TGTGCCAGCAGTTCCTGGGGGACTGTGAAGTATGGCTACACCTTC. Its protein is CASSSWGTVKYGYTF.

V gene TRBV7-2 combines with J gene TRBJ2-7; D gene ambiguous. The germline V gene has CDR1 SGHTA and CDR2 FQGNSA. The CDR3 is made up of 13 amino acids. V shed 2 bases and J shed 2 bases, with 7 bases lying between them. The CDR3 region is CASSLNIPYEQYF. CDR3 DNA: TGTGCCAGCAGCTTAAACATCCCCTACGAGCAGTACTTC.

This clone turned up a few times. The CDR3 reads CASSLEGRANEKLFF. DNA of the CDR3: TGTGCCAGCAGCTTGGAGGGGAGGGCTAATGAAAAACTGTTTTTT. The rearrangement links TRBV7-2 to TRBJ1-4; a possible D gene is TRBD1 (5 bases). V gave up 3 bases and J gave up 3 bases, with 11 bases separating them. Germline V gives CDR1 SGHTA, CDR2 FQGNSA. This CDR3 contains 15 residues. Drawing the rest from reference TRBV7-2 and TRBJ1-4, the complete variable domain is GAGVSQSPSNKVTEKGKDVELRCDPISGHTALYWYRQSLGQGLEFLIYFQGNSAPDKSGLPSDRFSAERTGGSVSTLTIQRTQQEDSAVYLCASSLEGRANEKLFFGSGTQLSVL.

This clone was picked up a small number of times. V is TRBV28 and J is TRBJ1-2; 8 bases map to TRBD1. This CDR3 contains 17 residues. With V trimmed by 5 bases and J by 5 bases, 16 bases remained unmatched. Germline V lookup: CDR1 MDHEN, CDR2 SYDVKM. The CDR3 DNA reads TGTGCCAGCAGTACCCCCAGGACAGGGATTTCCGCTTATGGCTACACCTTC. Its protein is CASSTPRTGISAYGYTF.

The chain carries TRBV7-2 and TRBJ2-1; 8 bases are a match to TRBD2. The CDR3 loop spans 14 amino acids. Per germline, CDR1 SGHTA and CDR2 FQGNSA. The J segment lost 5 bases and the V segment lost 5 bases, leaving 5 bases of the junction unmatched. CDR3 loop: CASSALAGNNEQFF. The CDR3 coding sequence is TGTGCCAGCAGCGCTTTAGCGGGGAACAATGAGCAGTTCTTC.

Remarks on this clone: The sample carries other DNA sequences with the same CDR3. The V and J genes are TRBV12-3 or TRBV12-4 and TRBJ1-5, with unresolved D. Between the trimmed V and J ends, which lost 6 bases and 0 bases, there was a span of 6 bases. The length of the CDR3 is 13 residues. DNA for the CDR3: TGTGCCAGCAGCTCAGGTAGCAATCAGCCCCAGCATTTT. Its translation is CASSSGSNQPQHF.

This clone appeared a few times. V usage is TRBV9 and J usage is TRBJ1-5; 7 positions match TRBD1. CDR3 length: 14 residues. J gave up 7 bases and V 3 bases, and 7 bases lay outside the gene matches. The V gene's germline CDR1 is SGDLS and CDR2 YYNGEE. CDR3 protein: CASSEDRDGQPQHF. The CDR3 DNA reads TGTGCCAGCAGCGAAGACAGGGACGGGCAGCCCCAGCATTTT.

This chain links TRBV30 with TRBJ1-5; D is perhaps TRBD1 (5 bases). The germline gives CDR1 GTSNPN, CDR2 SVGIG (reference sequence). The CDR3 loop spans 13 amino acids. Trimming removed 3 bases at V and 5 bases at J, with 11 bases between. The CDR3 is CAWRRGLDQPQHF. CDR3 DNA sequence: TGTGCCTGGAGAAGGGGTCTTGATCAGCCCCAGCATTTT.

This clone was seen a single time. The chain has TRBV6-2 or TRBV6-3 and TRBJ2-7; 11 positions agree with TRBD2. The CDR3 is 16 residues long. CDR1 and CDR2 from the germline V gene are MNHEY and SVGEGT. V lost 7 bases, J lost 1 base, and 9 bases stayed unmatched. The CDR3 DNA reads as TGTGCCAGCACCCCGGGACTAGCGGACTTTTCCTACGAGCAGTACTTC. This codes for CASTPGLADFSYEQYF.

This chain links TRBV29-1 with TRBJ2-7; 7 bases match TRBD1. The CDR3 is 14 amino acids. Germline V gives CDR1 SQVTM, CDR2 ANQGSEA. V was clipped by 1 base and J by 0 bases; unmatched bases: 3. This chain's CDR3 is CSVEARTGSYEQYF. The CDR3 nucleotides are TGCAGCGTTGAAGCCCGGACAGGCTCCTACGAGCAGTACTTC.

The sample holds one count of this clone. The chain joins TRBV5-4 to TRBJ1-2; D gene uncertain. The CDR3 covers 14 residues. V was shortened by 4 bases and J by 2 bases, with 12 bases between the two germline ends. Germline CDR1 and CDR2: SGHNT and YYREEE (reference sequence). CDR3 region: CASSLARVNYGYTF. In DNA, the CDR3 is TGTGCCAGCAGCCTCGCGAGGGTAAACTATGGCTACACCTTC.

The V and J genes are TRBV5-1 and TRBJ2-7; the D gene is possibly TRBD2 (7 bases). The V gene lost 4 bases and the J gene lost 4 bases, with 21 bases spanning the gap. Looked up from germline, CDR1 is SGHRS and CDR2 is YFSETQ. The CDR3 sequence is 16 residues long. The CDR3 protein is CASSRTSGGAGYEQYF. The CDR3, as DNA: TGCGCCAGCAGCCGCACCTCGGGGGGCGCCGGATACGAGCAGTACTTC. The complete variable domain, with remaining parts taken from reference TRBV5-1 and TRBJ2-7, reads KAGVTQTPRYLIKTRGQQVTLSCSPISGHRSVSWYQQTPGQGLQFLFEYFSETQRNKGNFPGRFSGRQFSNSRSEMNVSTLELGDSALYLCASSRTSGGAGYEQYFGPGTRLTVT.

The chain recombines TRBV19 with TRBJ2-7; tentatively, D is TRBD2 (7 bases). Germline lookup yields CDR1 LNHDA and CDR2 SQIVND (reference sequence). This CDR3 contains 14 residues. Between the trimmed V and J ends, which lost 3 bases and 6 bases, there was a span of 15 bases. The CDR3 DNA follows: TGTGCCAGTAGTATGGTCCAGGGGAGGGTCGAGCAGTACTTC. As protein: CASSMVQGRVEQYF.

In the case of this clone: Other DNA sequences of this sample code for an identical CDR3. V gene TRBV5-1 combines with J gene TRBJ2-1, with 7 nucleotides matching TRBD1. The CDR3 length is 15 residues. Losses at the gene ends were 0 bases for V and 2 bases for J; bases not matched to a gene: 2. Germline V gene data show CDR1 as SGHRS and CDR2 as YFSETQ. CDR3 bases: TGCGCCAGCAGCTTGGGACAGGGCCCCTACAATGAGCAGTTCTTC. This sequence encodes CASSLGQGPYNEQFF.